This TCR beta chain was documented in a study of CD8+ T cells in alopecia areata. General study results and limits: With patients, TCR sharing proved less clear than in mice, a difference possibly related to HLA. Greater clonality was observed in lesional scalp samples, especially alopecia totalis/universalis, versus normal scalp.

V was shortened by 0 bases and J by 1 base, with 9 bases between the two germline ends. Germline loops: CDR1 SGDLS, CDR2 YYNGEE. CDR3 length: 15 residues. Sorting separated CD4+ and CD8+ T cells out of PBMCs. Notes on this clone: What it binds is not known.

cDNA prepared by RNA extraction and subsequent reverse transcription served as the template for sequencing. Here immunoSEQ multiplex PCR was the method, and the copy in TCRdb shows in-frame clones only, minus some. The table has roughly 130,000 clones, about 57% seen once; the top ten hold 4.5% to 5.5%. The receptor's source is a human donor with alopecia areata. The chain is built from TRBV9 and TRBJ2-3; D unresolved. Here the sequenced sample was CD4+ T cells sorted from blood, taken at week 0. Here the CDR3 DNA reads TGTGCCAGCAGCGTAGGAGGTATGCGCACAGATACGCAGTATTTT. Translated: CASSVGGMRTDTQYF.